The subject of this entry is one TCR beta chain. This sample is part of a study of blood T cell repertoires in COVID-19. Whole-study context: T cells, B-cell-depleted T cells, or PBMCs supplied cDNA or gDNA.

The repertoire was sequenced with immunoSEQ multiplex PCR; TCRdb's copy has only in-frame clones and lacks some. The table has more than 300,000 clones, more than 85% seen once. Ages ranged from about 18 to 89 years, with residence in around 24 US areas. Clinical history as reported by participants underpinned cohort assignment. Up to 2 weeks before entering the study, exposed participants had met a COVID-19 case. The germline gives CDR1 SQVTM, CDR2 ANQGSEA. Trimming took off 4 bases at V and 3 bases at J, with 7 bases between the two ends. The CDR3 is 12 residues long. This rearrangement joins TRBV29-1 to TRBJ1-5, with unresolved D. Material for sequencing was PBMCs or T cells enriched from blood (not recorded which). This sequence was found in a woman in her twenties or thirties who had been exposed to COVID-19. DNA of the CDR3: TGCAGCGTTGGAGGTATCAATCAGCCCCAGCATTTT. Its translation is CSVGGINQPQHF.